This is a list of T cell receptor beta chains from one sample in a study of blood T cells in healthy people across ages. Each CDR3 protein is one row after TCRdb ran MiXCR on the 5' RACE reads. The data hold roughly 800,000 distinct CDR3 sequences, with around 36% observed a single time. Sequencing was carried out using blood. The receptors come from a man between 18 and 29 years old in good health. The CDR3 runs from the conserved cysteine through the conserved F or W. The order of the fields is J gene, CDR3 length, V gene, CDR3 protein.

J: TRBJ2-3; length: 18; V: TRBV4-2; CDR3: CASSHRSGGSSSTDTQYF
J: TRBJ2-1; length: 12; V: TRBV7-2; CDR3: CASSRLFREQFF
J: TRBJ2-5; length: 13; V: TRBV13; CDR3: CASSMTGPETQYF
J: TRBJ2-5; length: 16; V: TRBV19; CDR3: CASSMAGGRYLLTQYF
J: TRBJ1-1; length: 15; V: TRBV12-5; CDR3: CASGLVLEGRTEAFF
J: TRBJ2-7; length: 13; V: TRBV18; CDR3: CASSATRGYEQYF
J: TRBJ2-3; length: 16; V: TRBV3-1; CDR3: CASSPDSGGPTDTQYF
J: TRBJ2-1; length: 15; V: TRBV7-2; CDR3: CASRPPAGGYNEQFF
J: TRBJ2-1; length: 15; V: TRBV7-2; CDR3: CAGSLEAREDNEQFF
J: TRBJ2-1; length: 15; V: TRBV3-1; CDR3: CASSQAAAGGYEQFF
J: TRBJ2-7; length: 14; V: TRBV7-2; CDR3: CASSNTGVSYEQYF
J: TRBJ1-1; length: 15; V: TRBV5-1; CDR3: CASSLYEVGGTEAFF
J: TRBJ1-5; length: 12; V: TRBV20-1; CDR3: CSARRGVQPQHF
J: TRBJ2-3; length: 16; V: TRBV7-2; CDR3: CASSLPSGGALDTQYF
J: TRBJ1-2; length: 15; V: TRBV6-2/TRBV6-3; CDR3: CASRPGQELNYGYTF
J: TRBJ2-3; length: 12; V: TRBV2; CDR3: CASSVGEDTQYF
J: TRBJ2-7; length: 15; V: TRBV25-1; CDR3: CASSESRGGRNEQYF
J: TRBJ1-5; length: 16; V: TRBV20-1; CDR3: CSANGRGRFSNQPQHF
J: TRBJ2-5; length: 15; V: TRBV3-1; CDR3: CASSQAGQGLETQYF
J: TRBJ2-7; length: 14; V: TRBV5-6; CDR3: CASSLEFSEYEQYF
J: TRBJ1-1; length: 15; V: TRBV30; CDR3: CAWSVRRVGNTEAFF
J: TRBJ1-1; length: 15; V: TRBV29-1; CDR3: CSVFRHDGMNTEAFF
J: TRBJ1-5; length: 13; V: TRBV7-2; CDR3: CASSADINQPQHF
J: TRBJ1-4; length: 14; V: TRBV29-1; CDR3: CSVTGGTTNEKLFF
J: TRBJ2-5; length: 15; V: TRBV9; CDR3: CASSVGGGSGETQYF
J: TRBJ2-5; length: 13; V: TRBV10-3; CDR3: CAISLDSQETQYF
J: TRBJ1-2; length: 16; V: TRBV20-1; CDR3: CSAHSTQGQPFYGYTF
J: TRBJ1-5; length: 15; V: TRBV7-2; CDR3: CASRSRDGFNQPQHF
J: TRBJ2-1; length: 14; V: TRBV7-3; CDR3: CASSSDGDYNEQFF
J: TRBJ2-5; length: 15; V: TRBV7-2; CDR3: CASSLDGGWRETQYF
J: TRBJ2-7; length: 13; V: TRBV7-2; CDR3: CASSVTGGYEQYF
J: TRBJ2-1; length: 16; V: TRBV28; CDR3: CASSLGLTSDLDEQFF
J: TRBJ1-2; length: 12; V: TRBV5-1; CDR3: CASSFSTDGYTF
J: TRBJ2-1; length: 15; V: TRBV9; CDR3: CAGSVARQGEGEQFF
J: TRBJ2-3; length: 10; V: TRBV20-1; CDR3: CSAQGDTRYF
J: TRBJ2-1; length: 15; V: TRBV6-6; CDR3: CASSGSSGGSNEQFF
J: TRBJ1-1; length: 14; V: TRBV7-3; CDR3: CASSLGHSNTEAFF
J: NA; length: 14; V: TRBV20-1; CDR3: CSARLGFAYNEQYF
J: TRBJ2-1; length: 12; V: TRBV13; CDR3: CASSERGNEQFF
J: TRBJ1-6; length: 16; V: TRBV20-1; CDR3: CSARDPRTGNNSPLHF
J: TRBJ2-1; length: 14; V: TRBV2; CDR3: CASTREEGRYEQFF
J: TRBJ2-7; length: 14; V: TRBV7-9; CDR3: CASSLNRNESRKYF
J: TRBJ2-1; length: 16; V: TRBV5-1; CDR3: CASSLGGASSYNEQFF
J: TRBJ2-7; length: 15; V: TRBV7-2; CDR3: CASRPWTDFSYEQYF
J: TRBJ2-1; length: 14; V: TRBV5-1; CDR3: CASSGRDSVSEQFF
J: TRBJ1-6; length: 17; V: TRBV20-1; CDR3: CSARRDSESSYNSPLHF